The rows below give T cell receptor beta chains drawn from one sample of a study of T-cell reconstitution after alpha-beta-depleted transplantation in children. Using its own MiXCR run on the PCR reads, TCRdb lists one record per CDR3 protein. The sample lists about 500,000 distinct CDR3 sequences, about 10% occurring once. Sequenced material: PBMCs, mostly from graft donor cells, taken 180 days after TCRalphabeta/CD19-depleted stem cell transplant. These receptors came from a female patient younger than 10 who had a stem cell transplant for aplastic anemia, so the T cells may come from the graft donor. The CDR3 runs from the conserved cysteine through the conserved F or W. The order of the fields is clone size, V gene, CDR3 length, J gene, D gene, CDR3 protein, CDR3 DNA. D genes are given only for firm matches. The size field is filled for only some rows; it gives once, few, many or a size class.

abundance: many
v_gene: TRBV12-3/TRBV12-4
len: 11
j_gene: TRBJ2-3
d_gene: -
CDR3aa: CASSFADTQYF
CDR3nt: TGTGCCAGCAGTTTTGCAGATACGCAGTATTTT

abundance: -
v_gene: TRBV27
len: 16
j_gene: TRBJ2-1
d_gene: TRBD1
CDR3aa: CASSPARDRGLNEQFF
CDR3nt: TGTGCCAGCAGTCCGGCCCGGGACAGGGGGTTGAATGAGCAGTTCTTC

abundance: few
v_gene: TRBV5-1
len: 13
j_gene: TRBJ1-2
d_gene: -
CDR3aa: CASRQESNYGYTF
CDR3nt: TGCGCCAGCAGACAGGAGTCTAACTATGGCTACACCTTC

abundance: few
v_gene: TRBV29-1
len: 15
j_gene: TRBJ1-3
d_gene: TRBD1
CDR3aa: CSVSSTGGVGNTIYF
CDR3nt: TGCAGCGTCTCCTCGACAGGGGGCGTGGGAAACACCATATATTTT

abundance: few
v_gene: TRBV4-2
len: 13
j_gene: TRBJ1-2
d_gene: -
CDR3aa: CASSQENGAGYTF
CDR3nt: TGTGCCAGCAGCCAAGAGAACGGGGCCGGCTACACCTTC

abundance: few
v_gene: TRBV20-1
len: 13
j_gene: TRBJ1-2
d_gene: -
CDR3aa: CSAGVRRGYGYTF
CDR3nt: TGCAGTGCTGGGGTTAGGAGGGGCTATGGCTACACCTTC

abundance: -
v_gene: TRBV29-1
len: 14
j_gene: TRBJ2-2
d_gene: -
CDR3aa: CSVKWRANTGELFF
CDR3nt: TGCAGCGTAAAGTGGCGGGCGAACACCGGGGAGCTGTTTTTT

abundance: many
v_gene: TRBV7-2
len: 15
j_gene: TRBJ2-3
d_gene: -
CDR3aa: CASSLVPGSTDTQYF
CDR3nt: TGTGCCAGCAGCTTAGTACCGGGGAGCACAGATACGCAGTATTTT

abundance: -
v_gene: TRBV5-1
len: 15
j_gene: TRBJ2-5
d_gene: -
CDR3aa: CASSLGGLLQETQYF
CDR3nt: TGCGCCAGCAGCCTGGGGGGGCTCCTTCAAGAGACCCAGTACTTC

abundance: few
v_gene: TRBV6-1
len: 14
j_gene: TRBJ1-2
d_gene: TRBD1
CDR3aa: CASRTQTGAQGYTF
CDR3nt: TGTGCCAGCAGAACTCAAACAGGGGCTCAAGGCTACACCTTC

abundance: few
v_gene: TRBV4-3
len: 18
j_gene: TRBJ2-2
d_gene: -
CDR3aa: CASSQDSRRGPNTGELFF
CDR3nt: TGCGCCAGCAGCCAAGATAGTCGGCGGGGCCCGAACACCGGGGAGCTGTTTTTT

abundance: -
v_gene: TRBV7-3
len: 17
j_gene: TRBJ1-5
d_gene: -
CDR3aa: CASSLTLYRESNQPQHF
CDR3nt: TGTGCCAGCAGCTTAACGCTCTACAGGGAGAGCAATCAGCCCCAGCATTTT

abundance: -
v_gene: TRBV28
len: 16
j_gene: TRBJ2-1
d_gene: TRBD2
CDR3aa: CASSSVLAEYYNEQFF
CDR3nt: TGTGCCAGCAGTTCGGTACTAGCGGAGTACTACAATGAGCAGTTCTTC

abundance: few
v_gene: TRBV9
len: 15
j_gene: TRBJ2-7
d_gene: -
CDR3aa: CASSVDGSFSYEQYF
CDR3nt: TGTGCCAGCAGCGTAGACGGCAGCTTCTCCTACGAGCAGTACTTC

abundance: many
v_gene: TRBV5-1
len: 17
j_gene: TRBJ2-1
d_gene: TRBD2
CDR3aa: CASSLAWTSGRYNEQFF
CDR3nt: TGCGCCAGCAGCTTGGCCTGGACTAGCGGGAGATACAATGAGCAGTTCTTC

abundance: few
v_gene: TRBV6-2/TRBV6-3
len: 15
j_gene: TRBJ2-7
d_gene: -
CDR3aa: CASSSIRTQLPEQYF
CDR3nt: TGTGCCAGCAGTTCGATCCGGACCCAGCTACCCGAGCAGTACTTC

abundance: -
v_gene: TRBV7-2
len: 16
j_gene: TRBJ2-3
d_gene: -
CDR3aa: CASTLGMQGRVDTQYF
CDR3nt: TGTGCCAGCACCCTAGGGATGCAGGGGAGGGTAGATACGCAGTATTTT

abundance: once
v_gene: TRBV18
len: 14
j_gene: TRBJ2-5
d_gene: -
CDR3aa: CASSLQWGGETHYF
CDR3nt: TGTGCCAGCTCACTTCAATGGGGAGGAGAGACCCACTACTTC

abundance: few
v_gene: TRBV12-3/TRBV12-4
len: 16
j_gene: TRBJ2-3
d_gene: -
CDR3aa: CASSPWGGGRTDTQYF
CDR3nt: TGTGCCAGCAGTCCCTGGGGGGGCGGGAGAACAGATACGCAGTATTTT

abundance: -
v_gene: TRBV6-2/TRBV6-3
len: 14
j_gene: TRBJ2-5
d_gene: TRBD2
CDR3aa: CASTLAGVPKTQYF
CDR3nt: TGTGCCAGCACACTAGCGGGAGTTCCGAAGACCCAGTACTTC

abundance: once
v_gene: TRBV6-6
len: 12
j_gene: TRBJ1-1
d_gene: TRBD1
CDR3aa: CASSPTGDEAFF
CDR3nt: TGTGCCAGCAGTCCGACAGGGGATGAAGCTTTCTTT

abundance: once
v_gene: TRBV12-3/TRBV12-4
len: 18
j_gene: TRBJ2-5
d_gene: TRBD2
CDR3aa: CASSLGHPGTSAKETQYF
CDR3nt: TGTGCCAGCAGTTTGGGCCATCCGGGCACTAGCGCTAAAGAGACCCAGTACTTC

abundance: -
v_gene: TRBV28
len: 14
j_gene: TRBJ2-2
d_gene: -
CDR3aa: CASSLIQGFAELFF
CDR3nt: TGTGCCAGCAGTTTGATACAGGGCTTCGCGGAGCTGTTTTTT

abundance: -
v_gene: TRBV20-1
len: 10
j_gene: TRBJ2-1
d_gene: -
CDR3aa: CSARALEQFF
CDR3nt: TGCAGTGCTAGAGCGCTTGAGCAGTTCTTC

abundance: few
v_gene: TRBV20-1
len: 12
j_gene: TRBJ1-4
d_gene: -
CDR3aa: CSAITTNEKLFF
CDR3nt: TGCAGTGCTATTACAACTAATGAAAAACTGTTTTTT

abundance: many
v_gene: TRBV5-1
len: 14
j_gene: TRBJ2-5
d_gene: -
CDR3aa: CASSRKSPQETQYF
CDR3nt: TGCGCCAGCAGCCGTAAAAGTCCCCAAGAGACCCAGTACTTC